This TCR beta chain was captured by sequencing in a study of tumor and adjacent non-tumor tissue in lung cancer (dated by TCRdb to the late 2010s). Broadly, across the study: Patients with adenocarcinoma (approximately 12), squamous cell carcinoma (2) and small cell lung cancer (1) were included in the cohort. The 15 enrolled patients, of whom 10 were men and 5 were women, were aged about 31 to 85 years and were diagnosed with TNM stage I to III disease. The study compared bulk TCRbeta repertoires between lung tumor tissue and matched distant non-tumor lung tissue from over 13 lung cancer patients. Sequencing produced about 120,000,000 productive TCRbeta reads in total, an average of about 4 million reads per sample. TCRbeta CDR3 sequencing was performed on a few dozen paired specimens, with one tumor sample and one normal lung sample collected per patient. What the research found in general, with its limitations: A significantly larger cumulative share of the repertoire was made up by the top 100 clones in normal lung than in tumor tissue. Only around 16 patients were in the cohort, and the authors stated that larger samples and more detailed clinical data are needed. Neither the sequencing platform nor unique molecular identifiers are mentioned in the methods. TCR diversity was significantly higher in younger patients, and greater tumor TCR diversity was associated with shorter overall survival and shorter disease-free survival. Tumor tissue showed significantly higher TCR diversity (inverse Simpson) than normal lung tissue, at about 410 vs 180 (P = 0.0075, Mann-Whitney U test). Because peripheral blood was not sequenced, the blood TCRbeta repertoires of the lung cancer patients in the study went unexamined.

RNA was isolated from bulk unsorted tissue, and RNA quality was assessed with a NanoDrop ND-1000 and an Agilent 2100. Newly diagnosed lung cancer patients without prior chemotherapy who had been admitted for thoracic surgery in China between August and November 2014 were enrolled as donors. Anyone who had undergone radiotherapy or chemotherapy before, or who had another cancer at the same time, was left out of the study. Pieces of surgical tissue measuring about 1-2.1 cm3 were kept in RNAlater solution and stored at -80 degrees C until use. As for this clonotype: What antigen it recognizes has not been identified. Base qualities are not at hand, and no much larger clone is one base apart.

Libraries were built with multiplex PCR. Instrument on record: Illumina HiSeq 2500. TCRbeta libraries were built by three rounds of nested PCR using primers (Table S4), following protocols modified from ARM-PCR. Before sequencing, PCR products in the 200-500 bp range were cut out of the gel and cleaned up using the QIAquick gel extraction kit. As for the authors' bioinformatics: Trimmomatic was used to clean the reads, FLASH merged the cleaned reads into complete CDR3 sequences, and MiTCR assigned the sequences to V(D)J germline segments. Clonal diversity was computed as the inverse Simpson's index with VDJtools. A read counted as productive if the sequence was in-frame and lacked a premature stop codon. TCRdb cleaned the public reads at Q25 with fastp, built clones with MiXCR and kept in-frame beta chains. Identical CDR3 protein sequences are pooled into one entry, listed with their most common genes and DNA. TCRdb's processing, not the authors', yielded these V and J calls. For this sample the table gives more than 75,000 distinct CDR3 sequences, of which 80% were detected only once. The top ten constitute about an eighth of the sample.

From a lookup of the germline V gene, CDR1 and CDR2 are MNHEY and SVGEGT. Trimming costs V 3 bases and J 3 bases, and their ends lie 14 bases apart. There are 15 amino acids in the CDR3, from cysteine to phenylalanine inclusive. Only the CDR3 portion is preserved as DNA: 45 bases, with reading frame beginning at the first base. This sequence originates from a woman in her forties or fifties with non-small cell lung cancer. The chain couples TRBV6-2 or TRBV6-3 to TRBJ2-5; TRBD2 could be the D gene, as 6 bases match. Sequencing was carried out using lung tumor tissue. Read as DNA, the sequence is TGTGCCAGCAGTTATGTTACCGGGAGCGAAGAGACCCAGTACTTC. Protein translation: CASSYVTGSEETQYF.